This record looks at one TCR gamma chain sequence and its context. Its antigen target is currently unknown. The input lacks base qualities; no much larger clone sits a single base away. The CDR3 measures 15 amino acids from cysteine to phenylalanine. The DNA shown is the 45-base CDR3, in frame from base 1. Trimming takes 0 bases off V and 4 bases off J; junction bases not matched to a gene: 9. CDR1 VINAFY and CDR2 YDVSNSKD are derived from the germline V gene. This specimen belongs to a study of Vδ1+ human thymocytes (dated by TCRdb to 2017 to 2018). About the study as a whole: The study characterised mRNA-level TRG and TRD CDR3 repertoires of highly purified Vdelta1+ thymocytes from young children as a data resource. Earlier work had validated the multiplex-based CDR3 amplicon strategy against 5'RACE-based methods for generating CDR3 amplicons. Findings and caveats that apply to the study as a whole: The thymic TRG and TRD repertoires appeared highly polyclonal, with Gaussian CDR3 length distributions, in contrast to the oligoclonal repertoires of peripheral blood. Many TRG clonotypes were shared between donors (up to roughly 7x10^3), whereas TRD repertoires were essentially private (max about 100 shared). Even though sort purity was high, roughly 20% of thymic TRD sequences were Vdelta2 (and few were Vdelta3), which was not the case for the peripheral blood Vdelta1+ controls. No clustering by age or sex was observed, so analyses did not stratify donors by these variables. Because unexpected Vdelta2 sequences could lead to misinterpretation of bulk repertoire data, the authors recommended using highly purified populations and validating at the single-cell level.

Thymic samples were depleted of alphabeta T cells, then CD3+ TCRVdelta1+ TCRVdelta2- thymocytes were FACS-sorted. The purity of the sorted Vdelta1+ thymocytes was between roughly 97% and 99.6%. Thymic specimens were obtained from about 8 paediatric patients, aged from about 5 days to 16 months, who were undergoing corrective cardiac surgery. Thymic tissue was dispersed and mononuclear cells isolated on a Histopaque-1077 density gradient. Staining used anti-TCRVdelta1 clone TS8.2, anti-TCRVdelta2 clone B6, anti-CD3 clone HIT3a and anti-TCRalphabeta clone IP26 antibodies. RNA was isolated using the RNeasy mini kit, and reverse transcription was performed with Superscript III. CDR3 amplicons were generated by multiplex PCR with pooled V-gene forward primers and a constant-region reverse primer carrying Illumina adaptor overhangs. After gel purification, the amplicons were indexed with Nextera index primers during roughly 8 additional PCR cycles and then purified using AMPure XP beads. The libraries were sequenced on an Illumina MiSeq using paired-end 250 bp reads, dual indexing and a 20% PhiX spike-in. Under the source paper's analysis protocol: Reads were quality checked with FastQC, and TRG read pairs were merged with ea-utils fastq-join. Annotation of sequences was performed with IMGT/HighV-QUEST, only productive sequences with unambiguous V-gene assignment were retained, and clonotypes were defined by identical CDR3 sequence. VDJtools 1.1.1, tcR 2.2.3, Treemap and vegan Shannon diversity in R 3.4.4 were used for downstream analysis. Clonotypes were called again by TCRdb from the public reads via CATT, and duplicate nucleotide sequences were then merged into one entry. These V and J calls derive from TCRdb rather than the authors' analysis. Present in this sample are tens of thousands of gamma-chain clones, about a fifth of which were seen just once. The ten most abundant clones make up approximately 1.9% of the sample.

Rearrangement joined TRGV5 to TRGJ1 or TRGJ2. The specimen was Vdelta1+ gamma-delta thymocytes from the thymus. Sample cell subset or site, as interpreted from the label and publication: FACS-sorted CD3+ TCRalphabeta- TCRVdelta1+ TCRVdelta2- thymocytes. This TCR came from a boy under three years old who had congenital heart surgery. The CDR3 loop reads CATWDRPGRYYKKLF. The nucleotides are TGTGCCACCTGGGACAGGCCAGGACGATATTATAAGAAACTCTTT.